A single sample is the source of the 32 T cell receptor beta chains below, sequenced in a study of identical twins (dated by TCRdb to the mid-2010s). Libraries came from 5' RACE. The instrument was an Illumina HiSeq 2000. TCRdb reanalyzed the raw reads on its own, using fastp at Q25 for trimming and MiXCR for clone calling, and kept in-frame beta chains. One record per CDR3 amino acid sequence lists the most common genes and DNA. The sample yields 700,000 or so distinct CDR3 sequences; approximately 9% were counted once. Of the sample, 0.98% falls within the top ten clones. These sequences were also reported in another study, on yellow fever vaccine responses in identical twins.

Source material: PBMCs. These receptors all come from a woman aged 18-30 years in good health.

This clonotype was counted ten times or more. The gene calls are TRBV12-3 or TRBV12-4 and TRBJ2-7; perhaps TRBD1 as D (5 bases). Trimming stripped 6 bases from V and 6 bases from J, with 18 bases between. The CDR3 extends over 14 amino acids. The CDR3 nucleotides read TGTGCCAGCAGATATCTCTTCGGACAAACCGAGCAGTACTTC. The encoded protein is CASRYLFGQTEQYF.

This chain joins TRBV27 and TRBJ2-1; 8 positions match TRBD1. The junction had 11 bases not matched to a gene; V was cut back by 4 bases and J by 9 bases. There are 15 residues in the CDR3. Germline-derived CDR1 and CDR2 are MNHEY and SMNVEV (reference sequence). The CDR3 sequence: CASSYSGGPTGEQFF. The DNA for the CDR3 is TGTGCCAGCAGTTACTCAGGGGGCCCAACGGGTGAGCAGTTCTTC.

V gene TRBV24-1 combines with J gene TRBJ2-7; D may be TRBD2 (5 bases). This CDR3 has 13 amino acids. Deletions cut 2 bases from V and 2 bases from J, with 6 bases between. Germline V CDR1 and CDR2: KGHDR, SFDVKD. The CDR3: CATSDWETYEQYF. The CDR3 DNA sequence: TGTGCCACCAGTGATTGGGAGACCTACGAGCAGTACTTC.

The chain recombines TRBV4-2 with TRBJ2-5; 8 bases fit TRBD1. The CDR3 loop spans 15 amino acids. Germline trimming cut 1 base from V and 6 bases from J; bases unmatched to any gene: 7. Per the germline V gene, CDR1 is LGHNA and CDR2 is YNFKEQ. CDR3 in DNA: TGTGCCAGCAGCCAAGCTTCAGGGGGCGTGCAGACCCAGTACTTC. Protein product: CASSQASGGVQTQYF.

This clonotype has more than one count but fewer than ten. The chain uses TRBV6-5 and TRBJ1-1, with TRBD1 as a possible D gene (5 bases). Trimming removed 2 bases at V and 1 base at J, with 14 bases between. CDR3 length: 16 residues. Germline-derived CDR1 and CDR2 are MNHEY and SVGAGI. DNA of the CDR3: TGTGCCAGCAGTTACCTGACAGTCGTGGGGAACACTGAAGCTTTCTTT. Amino acid sequence: CASSYLTVVGNTEAFF.

Here the CDR3 reads CASSLSGDSSSYNSPLHF. The CDR3 DNA reads TGTGCCAGCAGTTTGAGTGGCGACAGCAGCTCCTATAATTCACCCCTCCACTTT. The V gene is TRBV12-3 or TRBV12-4, the J gene TRBJ1-6; perhaps TRBD1 as D (5 bases). V shed 3 bases and J shed 0 bases, with 15 bases lying between them. CDR3 length: 18 amino acids.

There are many counts of this clonotype. The chain has TRBV12-3 or TRBV12-4 and TRBJ2-1, with 10 bases identical to TRBD2. CDR3 size: 15 residues. The junction had 1 base not matched to a gene; V was cut back by 3 bases and J by 2 bases. CDR3 nucleotide sequence: TGTGCCAGCAGTTTTAGCGGGAGGACCTACAATGAGCAGTTCTTC. Amino acids: CASSFSGRTYNEQFF.

This clonotype was counted only a few times. The rearrangement joins TRBV5-1 to TRBJ2-5, with D possibly matching TRBD1 (5 bases). Germline assignment: CDR1 SGHRS and CDR2 YFSETQ. Trimming removed 1 base from V and 2 bases from J, with 12 bases in between. The CDR3 covers 15 residues. Here the CDR3 DNA reads TGCGCCAGCAGCTTGTCTCCAGGGATACAAGAGACCCAGTACTTC. This codes for CASSLSPGIQETQYF.

J is TRBJ2-3 and V is TRBV7-3; no clear D gene. Trimming shortened V by 2 bases and J by 3 bases, and 15 bases separated the two germline ends. Germline-derived CDR1 and CDR2 are SGHTA and FQGTGA. This CDR3 region has 16 residues. Here the CDR3 reads CASSLGLGSDTDTQYF. The DNA of the CDR3 is TGTGCCAGCAGCTTAGGGTTGGGGTCCGATACAGATACGCAGTATTTT.

The table lists this clonotype with a count of one. A read error may account for a junction end that differs from germline. V gene TRBV7-7 combines with J gene TRBJ1-1; 7 nucleotides line up with TRBD1. The CDR3 contains 13 residues. CDR1 is SSHAT and CDR2 is FNYEAQ in the germline V gene (reference sequence). CDR3: CASSQGDNTEAFF. The DNA of the CDR3 is TGTGCTAGCAGCCAGGGGGACAACACTGAAGCTTTCTTT.

This clonotype was recorded a few times. This chain joins TRBV28 and TRBJ2-2, with a possible D match to TRBD1 (6 bases). The V gene lost 3 bases and the J gene lost 6 bases, with 11 bases spanning the gap. There are 14 residues in the CDR3. Germline loops: CDR1 MDHEN, CDR2 SYDVKM. The DNA of the CDR3 is TGTGCCAGCAGTTTCGCCAGGGGCGCCGGGGAGCTGTTTTTT. Protein sequence: CASSFARGAGELFF. Full variable domain (missing parts from reference TRBV28 and TRBJ2-2): DVKVTQSSRYLVKRTGEKVFLECVQDMDHENMFWYRQDPGLGLRLIYFSYDVKMKEKGDIPEGYSVSREKKERFSLILESASTNQTSMYLCASSFARGAGELFFGEGSRLTVL.

This clonotype was detected a few times. This chain uses TRBV4-1 with TRBJ2-1; 8 bases match TRBD1. This CDR3 contains 15 residues. Germline V gives CDR1 MGHRA, CDR2 YSYEKL. With V trimmed by 0 bases and J by 6 bases, 4 bases remained unmatched. In DNA form, the CDR3 reads TGCGCCAGCAGCCAAGAGTCAACAGGGGGCAATGAGCAGTTCTTC. Translating it yields CASSQESTGGNEQFF.

This clonotype showed up many times. The chain couples TRBV29-1 to TRBJ2-3; D not resolved. Germline V gives CDR1 SQVTM, CDR2 ANQGSEA. The CDR3 is made up of 14 amino acids. V was cut by 4 bases and J by 4 bases, with 15 bases left in between. CDR3 loop: CSVVGSGRADTQYF. The CDR3 coding sequence is TGCAGCGTTGTGGGTAGTGGGCGCGCAGATACGCAGTATTTT.

This clonotype was picked up a small number of times. The CDR3 DNA sequence: TGTGCCAGCTCACCATCATCAGGGAACGTTGCCGGGGAGCTGTTTTTT. Its protein is CASSPSSGNVAGELFF. The J gene is TRBJ2-2, the V gene TRBV18, with TRBD1 as a possible D gene (5 bases). Per the germline V gene, CDR1 is KGHSH and CDR2 is LQKENI. This CDR3 contains 16 residues. Between the trimmed V and J ends, which lost 2 bases and 6 bases, there was a span of 16 bases.

This rearrangement joins TRBV5-1 to TRBJ2-7; weak D call: TRBD2 (6 bases). Germline-derived CDR1 and CDR2 are SGHRS and YFSETQ. This CDR3 has 14 amino acids. The ends were cut back, 5 bases at V and 3 bases at J, with 15 bases in the middle. The CDR3, as DNA: TGCGCCAGCAGTACGGGGGAACGTTACTACGAGCAGTACTTC. It specifies CASSTGERYYEQYF.

There are a few counts of this clonotype. V and J are TRBV7-2 and TRBJ2-3, with D possibly TRBD1 on 6 matching bases. This CDR3 spans 17 amino acids. V lost 2 bases to trimming and J lost 6 bases, with 21 bases between them. Germline V gene data show CDR1 as SGHTA and CDR2 as FQGNSA. The CDR3, as DNA: TGTGCCAGCAGCTTAACCCCCTTCAGGGGTCCTCTGGATACGCAGTATTTT. The encoded protein is CASSLTPFRGPLDTQYF.

This clonotype was detected a few times. The chain is built from TRBV20-1 and TRBJ2-1; tentatively, D is TRBD1 or TRBD2 (6 bases each). CDR3 size: 14 residues. Germline V gene lookup returns CDR1 DFQATT and CDR2 SNEGSKA (reference sequence). V was pared by 6 bases and J by 4 bases, with 16 bases between. CDR3 sequence reads: CSAGGLALYNEQFF. CDR3 nucleotide sequence: TGCAGTGCCGGGGGCCTAGCGTTGTACAATGAGCAGTTCTTC.

This clonotype turned up a few times. This chain uses TRBV25-1 with TRBJ2-3; 8 bases are a match to TRBD1. J lost 8 bases, V lost 1 base, and 5 bases had no gene match. This CDR3 is 14 amino acids long. CDR1 is MGHDK, CDR2 SYGVNS, per germline. The CDR3 region has the DNA TGTGCCAGCAGTGAATGGGGGACAGGTTCTACGCAGTATTTT. Translated: CASSEWGTGSTQYF.

This clonotype was seen at least ten times. This chain joins TRBV20-1 and TRBJ1-6, with 9 bases identical to TRBD1. The junction had 7 bases not matched to a gene; V was cut back by 6 bases and J by 7 bases. Germline V gene sequence: CDR1 DFQATT, CDR2 SNEGSKA (reference sequence). The CDR3 length is 14 residues. The CDR3 here is CSAPGTGSNSPLHF. The CDR3 nucleotides are TGCAGTGCGCCCGGGACAGGGTCGAATTCACCCCTCCACTTT.

This clonotype has a count of ten or more. V and J are TRBV20-1 and TRBJ1-2; D is unclear. Deletions cut 6 bases from V and 2 bases from J, with 7 bases between. The germline gives CDR1 DFQATT, CDR2 SNEGSKA (reference sequence). The CDR3 contains 11 residues. The CDR3: CSAQGNYGYTF. The CDR3 coding sequence is TGCAGTGCCCAAGGAAACTATGGCTACACCTTC.

The chain employs TRBV18 and TRBJ2-5, with 7 nucleotides matching TRBD1. With V trimmed by 3 bases and J by 1 base, 2 bases remained unmatched. This CDR3 has 14 amino acids. Germline-derived CDR1 and CDR2 are KGHSH and LQKENI. CDR3 in amino acids: CASSPQGVQETQYF. As DNA, the CDR3 is TGTGCCAGCTCACCTCAGGGGGTCCAAGAGACCCAGTACTTC.

This clonotype was seen repeatedly, ten times or more. The V call is TRBV28, the J call TRBJ1-4, with D perhaps TRBD1 (6 bases). The CDR3 runs to 15 residues. The V gene lost 4 bases and the J gene lost 2 bases, with 11 bases spanning the gap. Germline CDR1 reads MDHEN; CDR2 reads SYDVKM. The CDR3 reads CASSWGANTNEKLFF. The CDR3 bases are TGTGCCAGCAGTTGGGGGGCGAATACTAATGAAAAACTGTTTTTT.

V is TRBV29-1 and J is TRBJ2-3; 11 nucleotides line up with TRBD2. V lost 6 bases, J lost 3 bases, and 8 bases stayed unmatched. CDR1 is SQVTM, CDR2 ANQGSEA, per germline. This CDR3 region has 15 residues. In DNA form, the CDR3 reads TGCAGCGTCCACTTAGCGGGAGGGAGGACAGATACGCAGTATTTT. This sequence encodes CSVHLAGGRTDTQYF.

The chain recombines TRBV11-2 with TRBJ2-5, with 11 nucleotides matching TRBD2. V shed 6 bases, J shed 4 bases, and the junction held 4 bases outside the gene matches. Looked up from germline, CDR1 is SGHAT and CDR2 is FQNNGV. The CDR3 extends over 14 amino acids. CDR3 nucleotide sequence: TGTGCCAGCAGGGTAGCGGGAGGGTCAGAGACCCAGTACTTC. It specifies CASRVAGGSETQYF.

This clonotype came up a few times. This chain uses TRBV11-1 with TRBJ2-1; no firm D call. V was shortened by 1 base and J by 13 bases, with 8 bases between the two germline ends. Germline V gene data show CDR1 as SGHAT and CDR2 as FQDESV (reference sequence). The CDR3 has 11 residues. CDR3 in amino acids: CASSLESLQFF. The CDR3 bases are TGTGCCAGCAGCTTAGAGTCTCTACAGTTCTTC.

The V and J genes are TRBV29-1 and TRBJ2-7, with a possible D match to TRBD2 (6 bases). With 3 bases removed from V and 7 bases from J, the gap between germline ends came to 16 bases. CDR1 and CDR2 from the germline V gene are SQVTM and ANQGSEA. The CDR3 has 13 amino acids. CDR3 in amino acids: CSVDWSARGEQYF. In nucleotides, the CDR3 is TGCAGCGTTGATTGGTCAGCTCGGGGGGAGCAGTACTTC.

This clonotype showed up many times. The chain employs TRBV12-3 or TRBV12-4 and TRBJ2-3; D uncertain. The CDR3 has 14 amino acids. Between the trimmed V and J ends, which lost 3 bases and 2 bases, there was a span of 9 bases. CDR3 coding DNA: TGTGCCAGCAGTTTGGGCCATAACACAGATACGCAGTATTTT. Residues: CASSLGHNTDTQYF.

CDR3 region: CASSLVPGGQPQHF. For the CDR3, the DNA is TGCGCCAGCAGCTTGGTTCCAGGGGGTCAGCCCCAGCATTTT. This sequence joins TRBV5-1 and TRBJ1-5; 7 bases fit TRBD1. The CDR3 length is 14 residues. CDR1 SGHRS and CDR2 YFSETQ come from the germline V gene. The J segment lost 6 bases and the V segment lost 0 bases, leaving 3 bases of the junction unmatched. The full variable domain, its missing parts supplied by reference TRBV5-1 and TRBJ1-5, is KAGVTQTPRYLIKTRGQQVTLSCSPISGHRSVSWYQQTPGQGLQFLFEYFSETQRNKGNFPGRFSGRQFSNSRSEMNVSTLELGDSALYLCASSLVPGGQPQHFGDGTRLSIL.

This clonotype was seen only a few times. The gene calls are TRBV5-1 and TRBJ2-3; TRBD2 aligns across 10 bases. The CDR3 spans 16 residues. V dropped 5 bases and J dropped 1; count of bases not matched to a gene: 7. Germline V lookup: CDR1 SGHRS, CDR2 YFSETQ. The CDR3 sequence is CASRRGGLAGTDTQYF. The CDR3 region has the DNA TGCGCCAGCAGAAGGGGAGGACTAGCGGGCACAGATACGCAGTATTTT.

The chain carries TRBV27 and TRBJ1-6; possible D gene TRBD1, 5 bases. The V end was cut by 7 bases, the J end by 5 bases, with 12 bases between. Germline loops: CDR1 MNHEY, CDR2 SMNVEV (reference sequence). The CDR3 contains 14 residues. The CDR3 DNA sequence: TGTGCCAGCACTAACGACAGAGATAATTCACCCCTCCACTTT. Its protein product is CASTNDRDNSPLHF.

The chain couples TRBV3-1 to TRBJ2-3; 8 bases are shared with TRBD1. The CDR3 sequence is 15 residues long. From germline, CDR1 is LGHDT and CDR2 YNNKEL (reference sequence). Trimming at V came to 4 bases and at J to 5 bases, leaving 8 bases not matched to a gene. CDR3 sequence (DNA): TGTGCCAGCAGCCCCCGACAGGGGTCTGTAGATACGCAGTATTTT. Translating it yields CASSPRQGSVDTQYF.

This clonotype was seen a few times. V usage is TRBV12-3 or TRBV12-4 and J usage is TRBJ2-2, with a weak D call TRBD1 (6 bases). V was pared by 5 bases and J by 4 bases, with 8 bases between. The CDR3 sequence is 13 residues long. Written as DNA, the CDR3 is TGTGCCAGCAGTCACAGGGTCACCGGGGAGCTGTTTTTT. Translating gives CASSHRVTGELFF.